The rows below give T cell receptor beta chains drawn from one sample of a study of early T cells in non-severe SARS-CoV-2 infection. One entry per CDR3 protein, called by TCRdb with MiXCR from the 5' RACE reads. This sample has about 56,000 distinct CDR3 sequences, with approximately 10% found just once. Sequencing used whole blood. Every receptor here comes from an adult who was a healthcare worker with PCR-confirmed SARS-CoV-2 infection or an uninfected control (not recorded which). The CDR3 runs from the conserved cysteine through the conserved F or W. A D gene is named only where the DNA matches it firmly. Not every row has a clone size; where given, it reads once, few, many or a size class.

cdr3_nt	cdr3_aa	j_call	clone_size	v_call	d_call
TGTGCCAGCAGCGTACGACAGGGAAGGGGTTCTAATGAAAAACTGTTTTTT	CASSVRQGRGSNEKLFF	TRBJ1-4	-	TRBV7-2	TRBD1
TGCGCCAGCAGCCAAGCTATAGGGCAGGCGGTTCAAGAGACCCAGTACTTC	CASSQAIGQAVQETQYF	TRBJ2-5	few	TRBV4-3	-
TGCAGTGCTAGACCTCGCCTTATCGAGCGGGAGCATTTGAATGAGCAGTTCTTC	CSARPRLIEREHLNEQFF	TRBJ2-1	many	TRBV20-1	TRBD2
TGTGCCATCAGTGATGGGACTAGCGGGAGGGCTCCCACCGGGGAGCTGTTTTTT	CAISDGTSGRAPTGELFF	TRBJ2-2	many	TRBV10-3	TRBD2
TGCAGTGCTTTGACACCATACTCTGGAAACACCATATATTTT	CSALTPYSGNTIYF	TRBJ1-3	many	TRBV20-1	-
TGTGCCAGTAGGGAGAAGCTCTATGGCTACACCTTC	CASREKLYGYTF	TRBJ1-2	many	TRBV19	-
TGTGCCAGCTCACCGGACCGAGCGGGAGGTCTATACGAGCAGTACTTC	CASSPDRAGGLYEQYF	TRBJ2-7	many	TRBV18	TRBD2
TGCAGCGTTGACGAAACCACTGAAGCTTTCTTT	CSVDETTEAFF	TRBJ1-1	many	TRBV29-1	-
TGTGCCAGCAGGATCACAAGAGGACCCCTCCACTTT	CASRITRGPLHF	TRBJ1-6	many	TRBV2	-
TGTGCCAGCAGACATCAGGGACTAGCGGGAGGCTACACCGGGGAGCTGTTTTTT	CASRHQGLAGGYTGELFF	TRBJ2-2	-	TRBV6-5	TRBD2
TGTGCCAGCAGCCGTAGCGGTTCCTACGAGCAGTACTTC	CASSRSGSYEQYF	TRBJ2-7	-	TRBV7-9	-
TGTGCCAGCAGCCCGAGCGGGGATTACAATGAGCAGTTCTTC	CASSPSGDYNEQFF	TRBJ2-1	-	TRBV3-1	TRBD2
TGTGCCACCGGACTAGCGGGAGTTACCGGGGAGCTGTTTTTT	CATGLAGVTGELFF	TRBJ2-2	few	TRBV19	TRBD2
TGCAGCGTTCGCCGGGACAGGGACGAAAAACTGTTTTTT	CSVRRDRDEKLFF	TRBJ1-4	-	TRBV29-1	TRBD1
TGTGCCAGCAGCGTAGTGGGGGATGTGTACAATGAGCAGTTCTTC	CASSVVGDVYNEQFF	TRBJ2-1	few	TRBV9	-
TGTGCCAGCAGTCCCCAGGGACAGGGCTACACCTTC	CASSPQGQGYTF	TRBJ1-2	few	TRBV6-6	TRBD1
TGCGCCAGCAGCCAAGTACCATTGGGGGGGCCCTATGGCTACACCTTC	CASSQVPLGGPYGYTF	TRBJ1-2	few	TRBV4-3	-
TGTGCCAGCAGTCGCGGAGGCGGCTACACCTTC	CASSRGGGYTF	TRBJ1-2	few	TRBV3-1	-
TGTGCCAGCAGCTTAAGCAGGGCCACTGAAGCTTTCTTT	CASSLSRATEAFF	TRBJ1-1	-	TRBV7-9	-
TGCAGTGCTAGGGGCGATACGACCTATGGCTACACCTTC	CSARGDTTYGYTF	TRBJ1-2	few	TRBV20-1	-
TGCAGTGCTAGAGATAAGGACGGGAAAAGGCAGTTCTTC	CSARDKDGKRQFF	TRBJ2-1	many	TRBV20-1	-
TGTGCCAGCAGCCAAATCTCAGGGTCCTTCTCCTACGAGCAGTACTTC	CASSQISGSFSYEQYF	TRBJ2-7	-	TRBV3-1	-